Each of the 3 T cell receptor beta chains below was sequenced from the same sample in a study of metastatic and nonmetastatic thyroid tumors. All patients were treatment-naive before thyroid surgery. TCRdb reanalyzed the PCR reads with MiXCR. Here the sample spans more than 15,000 clones, about a quarter being singletons. Sample: tumor tissue. Receptors originate from a female donor with papillary thyroid cancer or a benign thyroid nodule (not recorded which). Some clones in this sample may be carry-over from other donors' samples.

The table lists this clone with many counts. This chain links TRBV9 with TRBJ1-1, with a possible D match to TRBD1 (5 bases). This CDR3 is built from 15 residues. The V end was cut by 1 base, the J end by 0 bases, with 10 bases between. Germline loops: CDR1 SGDLS, CDR2 YYNGEE. CDR3 residues: CASSVSQGMNTEAFF. CDR3 coding DNA: TGTGCCAGCAGCGTATCCCAGGGTATGAACACTGAAGCTTTCTTT.

V gene TRBV4-2 combines with J gene TRBJ2-7, with TRBD2 identical over 7 bases. V was pared by 5 bases and J by 7 bases, with 8 bases of the junction left unmatched. Germline values: CDR1 LGHNA, CDR2 YNFKEQ. The CDR3 is 13 residues long. The CDR3 protein is CASSVDAGEEQYF. The CDR3 nucleotides read TGTGCCAGCAGCGTCGACGCGGGGGAGGAGCAGTACTTC.

In DNA, the CDR3 is TGCGCCAGCAGCCAGAATACAGGAGCCTATGGCTACACCTTC. Translating gives CASSQNTGAYGYTF. The chain couples TRBV4-1 to TRBJ1-2, with D perhaps TRBD1 (5 bases). V lost 3 bases, J lost 4 bases, and 12 bases lay in between. Germline values: CDR1 MGHRA, CDR2 YSYEKL. The CDR3 is 14 residues long.